Sequencing of this T cell receptor beta chain was carried out in a study of T cell repertoires in cytomegalovirus infection. Study results and limitations: Within the response measured ex vivo, HLA-C-restricted CMV-specific TCR beta clonotypes were dominant.

The CDR3 totals 16 residues. V trimming: 4 bases; J trimming: 4 bases; junction bases outside the gene matches: 7. For this clonotype: Its antigen is not known.

TCRdb used MiXCR to reprocess the reads, holding one entry per CDR3 protein. The table records approximately 390,000 distinct CDR3 sequences, around a third of them present only once. The sequenced sample was cultured PBMCs, obtained from culture after CMV antigen stimulation. The V and J genes are TRBV12-3 or TRBV12-4 and TRBJ2-5; 12 bases map to TRBD2. The receptor's source is a human donor in good health (CMV status not recorded). Some clones in this sample may be carry-over from other donors' samples. In DNA form, the CDR3 reads TGTGCCAGCAGTTCGGGACTAGCGGGTCGGCGAGAGACCCAGTACTTC. Translation: CASSSGLAGRRETQYF.